The 11 T cell receptor beta chains presented below share a single source sample, sequenced in a study of cytomegalovirus exposure and HLA in healthy donors. TCRdb keeps only in-frame clones here, not all; method: immunoSEQ multiplex PCR. The repertoire has tens of thousands of clones, just over 90% of them found once; the top ten carry about 5.8%. Sequences were obtained from PBMCs. These receptors came from a woman aged 18-29 years in good health and CMV-seronegative.

CDR3 DNA: TGTGCCAGCAGCGTAGCACCCGGGAGGGCCGGCACAGATACGCAGTATTTT. Translating gives CASSVAPGRAGTDTQYF. The chain is built from TRBV9 and TRBJ2-3; 8 bases line up with TRBD2. The V segment lost 0 bases and the J segment 1 base; nucleotides outside the gene matches: 7. Germline V gene sequence: CDR1 SGDLS, CDR2 YYNGEE. This CDR3 region has 17 residues.

The chain is built from TRBV9 and TRBJ2-1; a weak D match, TRBD2 (6 bases). The CDR3 length is 16 residues. V lost 0 bases, J lost 4 bases, and 14 bases lay in between. Germline lookup yields CDR1 SGDLS and CDR2 YYNGEE. The CDR3 here is CASSVEGWGVYNEQFF. The CDR3 coding sequence is TGTGCCAGCAGCGTAGAGGGCTGGGGGGTATACAATGAGCAGTTCTTC.

This clone is classed as large. The V gene is TRBV21-1, the J gene TRBJ2-7; the tabulated D call, TRBD2, remains unverified against the DNA. TRBV21-1 is marked as a pseudogene. The CDR3 totals 16 residues. The CDR3 sequence: CASSMLFEASSYEQYV. DNA of the CDR3: TGTGCCAGCAGCATGCTTTTTGAGGCCAGCTCCTACGAGCAGTACGTC.

The V call is TRBV4-1, the J call TRBJ1-2; a weak D match, TRBD1 (5 bases). V lost 5 bases, J lost 1 base, and 8 bases lay in between. The CDR3 is 13 residues long. Germline V gene lookup returns CDR1 MGHRA and CDR2 YSYEKL. In nucleotides, the CDR3 is TGCGCCAGCAGCAAGACAGTTAACTATGGCTACACCTTC. As protein: CASSKTVNYGYTF.

The J gene is TRBJ2-1, the V gene TRBV30; the D gene is possibly TRBD2 (5 bases). This CDR3 has 13 residues. Trimming cost V 0 bases and J 3 bases, with 6 bases left between them. Germline-derived CDR1 and CDR2 are GTSNPN and SVGIG (reference sequence). CDR3 protein: CAWSVLGYNEQFF. The CDR3 DNA follows: TGTGCCTGGAGTGTACTAGGCTACAATGAGCAGTTCTTC.

This chain uses TRBV27 with TRBJ2-2, with TRBD2 matching over 8 bases. The CDR3 is 16 amino acids. Trimming at V came to 3 bases and at J to 7 bases, leaving 10 bases not matched to a gene. CDR1 is MNHEY and CDR2 is SMNVEV in the germline V gene (reference sequence). The CDR3 sequence is CASSFLIAGSNGELFF. CDR3 DNA sequence: TGTGCCAGCAGTTTCCTAATAGCGGGAAGTAACGGGGAGCTGTTTTTT.

The chain uses TRBV9 and TRBJ2-7; 10 nucleotides align to TRBD2. With 3 bases clipped from V and 3 bases from J, the junction kept 6 bases outside the gene matches. This CDR3 is 15 amino acids long. Germline V gene sequence: CDR1 SGDLS, CDR2 YYNGEE. Written as DNA, the CDR3 is TGTGCCAGCAGCGCGGCCGGGACTAGCGACTACGAGCAGTACTTC. It yields the protein CASSAAGTSDYEQYF.

This rearrangement joins TRBV4-1 to TRBJ1-2; D perhaps matches TRBD1 (6 bases). This CDR3 comprises 17 residues. V lost 3 bases and J 0 bases, leaving 17 bases between the germline ends. Looked up from germline, CDR1 is MGHRA and CDR2 is YSYEKL. The CDR3 bases are TGCGCCAGCAGCCATGACAGGTTCTCTTTGGCTAACTATGGCTACACCTTC. Amino acids: CASSHDRFSLANYGYTF.

The rearrangement links TRBV2 to TRBJ1-5; 11 bases align to TRBD1. This CDR3 is built from 18 residues. Germline V gene data show CDR1 as SNHLY and CDR2 as FYNNEI. V lost 4 bases, J lost 4 bases, and 12 bases stayed unmatched. The CDR3 here is CASSAYWGQGVRNQPQHF. The CDR3 region has the DNA TGTGCCAGCAGTGCGTACTGGGGACAGGGGGTTAGAAATCAGCCCCAGCATTTT. Together with reference TRBV2 and TRBJ1-5, the CDR3 gives the full variable domain: EPEVTQTPSHQVTQMGQEVILRCVPISNHLYFYWYRQILGQKVEFLVSFYNNEISEKSEIFDDQFSVERPDGSNFTLKIRSTKLEDSAMYFCASSAYWGQGVRNQPQHFGDGTRLSIL.

This clone was counted a single time. V and J are TRBV18 and TRBJ1-1, with TRBD1 matching 8 bases. This CDR3 region has 13 residues. In germline, CDR1 is KGHSH, CDR2 LQKENI. With 6 bases clipped from V and 5 bases from J, the junction kept 5 bases outside the gene matches. CDR3 sequence: CASSQDRATEAFF. CDR3 bases: TGTGCCAGCTCCCAGGACAGGGCGACTGAAGCTTTCTTT.

The rearrangement links TRBV5-1 to TRBJ2-1; 7 nucleotides line up with TRBD1. This CDR3 has 15 residues. The J segment lost 2 bases and the V segment lost 4 bases, leaving 6 bases of the junction unmatched. Germline V lookup: CDR1 SGHRS, CDR2 YFSETQ. CDR3 sequence reads: CASSPGTDAYNEQFF. CDR3 DNA sequence: TGCGCCAGCAGCCCCGGGACAGATGCCTACAATGAGCAGTTCTTC.